The 7 T cell receptor beta chains below were found in one sample sequenced in a study of shared clonotypes between healthy human individuals. Naive CD8 cells lacked CD45RO and underwent positive selection for CCR7, leaving out terminally differentiated effector memory CD45RA+ cells. Clones were read by immunoSEQ multiplex PCR, and TCRdb kept only the in-frame ones, dropping some. The table lists about 2.1 million clones, around 93% of them singletons. Sequenced material: naive CD8+ T cells from PBMCs. These TCRs come from a man in his late teens or twenties in good health. Some clones in this sample may be carry-over from other donors' samples.

Remarks on this clone: The sample carries other DNA sequences with the same CDR3. The chain is built from TRBV11-2 and TRBJ2-7; D is uncertain. The CDR3 loop spans 12 amino acids. The germline V gene encodes CDR1 SGHAT and CDR2 FQNNGV. The V gene lost 5 bases and the J gene lost 0 bases, with 5 bases spanning the gap. CDR3 sequence (DNA): TGTGCCAGCAGCCCAAGCTCCTACGAGCAGTACTTC. Protein sequence: CASSPSSYEQYF.

The chain links TRBV27 to TRBJ2-5; 10 bases agree with TRBD2. With V trimmed by 5 bases and J by 5 bases, 11 bases remained unmatched. The germline V gene has CDR1 MNHEY and CDR2 SMNVEV (reference sequence). This CDR3 comprises 16 residues. CDR3 loop: CASSPTPAGGRETQYF. CDR3 coding DNA: TGTGCCAGCAGTCCCACCCCAGCGGGAGGGAGGGAGACCCAGTACTTC.

The CDR3 loop reads CASSSLPGGSYEQYF. The CDR3, as DNA: TGTGCCAGCAGTTCACTTCCCGGGGGCAGCTACGAGCAGTACTTC. The chain employs TRBV27 and TRBJ2-7; TRBD1 or TRBD2 may be the D gene (6 bases each). This CDR3 has 15 residues. CDR1 is MNHEY, CDR2 SMNVEV, per germline (reference sequence). Trimming left V 4 bases short and J 3 bases short, with 16 bases between.

This chain uses TRBV4-2 with TRBJ2-3; 8 positions agree with TRBD2. Germline V gene sequence: CDR1 LGHNA, CDR2 YNFKEQ. CDR3 length: 16 residues. Trimming at V came to 1 base and at J to 4 bases, leaving 7 bases not matched to a gene. The CDR3 reads CASSQGLGAGADTQYF. The CDR3 DNA is TGTGCCAGCAGCCAAGGTCTTGGAGCGGGAGCAGATACGCAGTATTTT.

The chain combines TRBV30 with TRBJ2-1; 8 bases are a match to TRBD2. The V gene end was trimmed by 5 bases and the J gene end by 0 bases; junction bases not matched to a gene: 3. The CDR3 sequence is 14 residues long. Germline lookup yields CDR1 GTSNPN and CDR2 SVGIG (reference sequence). The chain's CDR3 is CAWESGSSYNEQFF. The DNA for the CDR3 is TGTGCCTGGGAAAGCGGGAGCTCCTACAATGAGCAGTTCTTC.

The chain joins TRBV27 to TRBJ2-5, with D perhaps TRBD1 or TRBD2 (5 bases each). CDR1 MNHEY and CDR2 SMNVEV come from the germline V gene (reference sequence). Trimming stripped 5 bases from V and 4 bases from J, with 11 bases between. The CDR3 runs to 13 residues. CDR3: CASSEGTLETQYF. The CDR3 DNA follows: TGTGCCAGCAGTGAAGGGACGCTAGAGACCCAGTACTTC.

V and J are TRBV7-9 and TRBJ1-2; the D is unclear. Germline V gene data show CDR1 as SEHNR and CDR2 as FQNEAQ (reference sequence). This CDR3 comprises 10 residues. V shed 5 bases and J shed 7 bases, with 5 bases lying between them. The CDR3 spells CASSASGYTF. The CDR3, as DNA: TGTGCCAGCAGCGCGTCTGGCTACACCTTC.